This T cell receptor beta chain was obtained from a study of T cells in narcolepsy. From germline, CDR1 is SGHTA and CDR2 FQGNSA. The CDR3 extends over 14 amino acids. Trimming took off 5 bases at V and 4 bases at J, with 12 bases between the two ends. The repertoire was sequenced with immunoSEQ multiplex PCR; TCRdb's copy has only in-frame clones and lacks some. The repertoire holds some 30,000 clones, with roughly 86% as singletons. Overall study findings and caveats: Some memory CD4+ repertoires had no autoreactive clone sequences. Autoreactive HCRT-specific and TRIB2-specific clonotypes were marked in same-patient CSF-versus-blood CD4+ comparisons.

In the case of this clone: What it binds is not known.

V and J are TRBV7-2 and TRBJ1-3; D perhaps matches TRBD1 (5 bases). The sequence was collected from a human donor with narcolepsy. The sample consisted of CD45RA- memory CD4+ T cells from PBMCs. The CDR3 DNA reads as TGTGCCAGCAGCCGAGGGGCAGACGGAAACACCATATATTTT. This encodes CASSRGADGNTIYF.